One and the same sample provided the 10 T cell receptor beta chains below, sequenced in a study of Ad26.COV2.S vaccination and SARS-CoV-2 variants. Some clones are missing from TCRdb's copy, which holds only in-frame ones; the method was immunoSEQ multiplex PCR. This sample has 300,000 to 350,000 clones; just over 85% occur once, and the top ten carry 1.5% to 2.5%. Regarding treatment: roughly 18 received Ad26.COV2.S at low or high dose, single or two shots; several received placebo; per-sample allocation not given. Each sample was drawn 63 days after the first injection (of vaccine or placebo). This specimen was peripheral blood, taken in a trial of Ad26.COV2.S vaccine versus placebo. These receptors all come from a person between 18 and 65 years old who received the Ad26.COV2.S COVID-19 vaccine or a placebo.

The J gene is TRBJ1-2, the V gene TRBV5-1; D remains unclear. CDR1 is SGHRS and CDR2 is YFSETQ in the germline V gene. The CDR3 runs to 14 residues. V lost 5 bases and J lost 5, with 16 bases in between. CDR3 DNA: TGCGCCAGCAGTTTTCTTTCAGGTACTTATGGCTACACCTTC. It codes for CASSFLSGTYGYTF. The entire variable domain, with the rest obtained from reference TRBV5-1 and TRBJ1-2, is as follows: KAGVTQTPRYLIKTRGQQVTLSCSPISGHRSVSWYQQTPGQGLQFLFEYFSETQRNKGNFPGRFSGRQFSNSRSEMNVSTLELGDSALYLCASSFLSGTYGYTFGSGTRLTVV.

This rearrangement joins TRBV5-1 to TRBJ2-7, with a possible D match to TRBD1 (6 bases). V was cut by 4 bases and J by 0 bases, with 14 bases left in between. This CDR3 has 15 residues. Germline CDR1 is SGHRS and CDR2 is YFSETQ. The CDR3 coding sequence is TGCGCCAGCAGCCCCGGACAGTTGAGCTCCTACGAGCAGTACTTC. This gives the protein CASSPGQLSSYEQYF.

The chain combines TRBV19 with TRBJ1-5, with D possibly TRBD1 on 6 matching bases. The germline V gene has CDR1 LNHDA and CDR2 SQIVND (reference sequence). V was pared by 1 base and J by 5 bases, with 9 bases between. The CDR3 contains 14 residues. DNA of the CDR3: TGTGCCAGTAGTATAGGGGGGGGCTATCAGCCCCAGCATTTT. It specifies CASSIGGGYQPQHF.

The chain carries TRBV5-1 and TRBJ2-3; D is unclear. Trimming took off 0 bases at V and 0 bases at J, with 11 bases between the two ends. The CDR3 spans 16 residues. Germline CDR1 is SGHRS and CDR2 is YFSETQ. This chain's CDR3 is CASSLGGRSSTDTQYF. The DNA for the CDR3 is TGCGCCAGCAGCTTGGGAGGAAGATCTAGCACAGATACGCAGTATTTT.

The chain recombines TRBV30 with TRBJ1-6; D remains ambiguous. This CDR3 contains 17 residues. Germline V CDR1 and CDR2: GTSNPN, SVGIG (reference sequence). Deletions cut 4 bases from V and 0 bases from J, with 16 bases between. CDR3: CAWTPEGKSSYNSPLHF. CDR3 sequence (DNA): TGTGCCTGGACCCCTGAGGGAAAGAGCTCCTATAATTCACCCCTCCACTTT.

This chain uses TRBV19 with TRBJ1-6; maybe TRBD1 (6 bases). The germline V and J ends were trimmed by 4 bases and 9 bases, with 16 bases remaining between them. Per germline, CDR1 LNHDA and CDR2 SQIVND (reference sequence). The CDR3 sequence is 15 residues long. The CDR3 DNA is TGTGCCAGTAGTACGACGGGGGGCGTTGGTTCACCCCTCCACTTT. Residues: CASSTTGGVGSPLHF.

This chain uses TRBV3-1 (or the pseudogene TRBV3-2) with TRBJ1-6; D remains unclear. CDR1 and CDR2 (germline): LGHDT, YNNKEL (reference sequence). The CDR3 is 15 residues long. Trimming left V 4 bases short and J 5 bases short, with 12 bases between. CDR3 nucleotides: TGTGCCAGCAGCCCCCAAGGCGGAGATAATTCACCCCTCCACTTT. It yields the protein CASSPQGGDNSPLHF.

The rearrangement links TRBV4-2 to TRBJ1-5; TRBD1 is a possible D gene (5 bases). The length of the CDR3 is 16 residues. CDR1 and CDR2 (germline): LGHNA, YNFKEQ. V lost 0 bases and J lost 2, with 11 bases in between. The CDR3 coding sequence is TGTGCCAGCAGCCAAGAATGGGGGGACCGCAATCAGCCCCAGCATTTT. Its translation: CASSQEWGDRNQPQHF.

This clone has just one count. This chain connects TRBV6-6 to TRBJ2-3; a possible D gene is TRBD2 (7 bases). Germline lookup yields CDR1 MNHNY and CDR2 SVGAGI (reference sequence). The CDR3 contains 18 residues. V lost 5 bases, J lost 4 bases, and 25 bases lay in between. DNA for the CDR3: TGTGCCAGCAGTCGAGCGGGGAGGGGGGGAGATCGGGCAGATACGCAGTATTTT. Translated, it gives CASSRAGRGGDRADTQYF.

Points on this clone: At one boundary the junction diverges from the germline segment, which might be a read error. The V and J genes are TRBV3-1 (or the pseudogene TRBV3-2) and TRBJ1-2; no firm D call. The CDR3 is made up of 12 amino acids. The germline CDR1 and CDR2 sequences are LGHDT and YNNKEL (reference sequence). The chain's CDR3 is CASGQRTYGYIF. The CDR3 DNA is TGTGCCAGCGGCCAGCGAACCTATGGCTACATCTTC.